This T cell receptor beta chain was identified during a study of T cell repertoires in cytomegalovirus infection (dated by TCRdb to 2018 to 2020). Context from the whole study: Peptide stimulations targeted recently identified HLA-C-restricted CMV epitopes, whose presentation resists viral immunomodulation, together with well-studied HLA-B-restricted epitopes. The HLA type of each donor mattered for the analysis, because public TCR beta signatures pointed to carriage of CMV infection along with the matching HLA type. Broader findings and caveats from the paper: In both this cohort and an independent cohort of 352 donors, the cumulative frequency of public TCR beta family members distinguished carriers of CMV infection plus the relevant HLA type. In the ex vivo response, HLA-C-restricted CMV-specific TCR beta clonotypes were dominant, and in two of eight donors the single most frequent clonotype came from this HLA-C-restricted group.

This sample's treatment or condition label indicates: in vitro stimulation with specific CMV peptide epitopes to enrich CMV-specific T cells. Via the germline V gene, CDR1 is MNHEY and CDR2 SVGAGI. Trimming takes 1 base off V and 4 bases off J; junction bases not matched to a gene: 15. Counted from cysteine to phenylalanine, this CDR3 has 20 amino acids. Only the CDR3 DNA is retained, 60 bases long and in frame from the first base. With regard to this clonotype: Its antigen has not been determined. Base qualities are missing; no much larger clone stands one base away.

Reads for this sample came from an Illumina HiSeq 1500. Through fastp at Q25 and MiXCR, TCRdb rebuilt clones from the public reads, retaining in-frame beta chains. Identical CDR3 protein sequences are pooled into one entry, listed with their most common genes and DNA. The sample has roughly 860,000 distinct CDR3 sequences on record, approximately 32% of them singletons. Jointly, the top ten make up roughly an eighth of the sample. The material sequenced was cultured CD8+ T cells from PBMCs, taken from culture after CMV antigen stimulation. The rearranged segments are TRBV6-5 and TRBJ2-6; TRBD1 agrees with 8 junctional bases. This clonotype originated in a human donor in good health (CMV status not recorded). Some clones in this sample may be carry-over from other donors' samples. CDR3 region: CASSYWPGQETYGGANVLTF. DNA sequence: TGTGCCAGCAGTTACTGGCCGGGACAGGAAACTTATGGGGGGGCCAACGTCCTGACTTTC.